These 8 T cell receptor beta chains originate from one sample sequenced in a study of blood T cell repertoires in COVID-19. Assay used: immunoSEQ multiplex PCR; TCRdb lists only in-frame clones, some missing. The table shows approximately 130,000 clones, with approximately 77% occurring only once. The sample was peripheral blood. The receptors here all came from an elderly man with acute or convalescent COVID-19.

V gene TRBV19 combines with J gene TRBJ1-5; D is unresolved. The V end lost 3 bases, the J end lost 6 bases, and 12 bases lay between the germline ends. Germline CDR1 LNHDA, CDR2 SQIVND (reference sequence). The CDR3 is 14 residues long. As DNA, the CDR3 is TGTGCCAGTAGTATCGGGAGTCTTGGTCAGCCCCAGCATTTT. It encodes CASSIGSLGQPQHF. The whole variable domain, remainder taken from reference TRBV19 and TRBJ1-5, is DGGITQSPKYLFRKEGQNVTLSCEQNLNHDAMYWYRQDPGQGLRLIYYSQIVNDFQKGDIAEGYSVSREKKESFPLTVTSAQKNPTAFYLCASSIGSLGQPQHFGDGTRLSIL.

The chain is built from TRBV19 and TRBJ2-7; D gene unclear. Germline V gene lookup returns CDR1 LNHDA and CDR2 SQIVND (reference sequence). This CDR3 is built from 20 residues. Trimming took 4 bases from V and 3 from J, leaving 31 bases between them. The CDR3 here is CASSKKKALRLTVPFYEQYF. The CDR3 region has the DNA TGTGCCAGTAGTAAGAAAAAAGCACTTAGGTTAACAGTTCCCTTCTACGAGCAGTACTTC.

The chain uses TRBV3-1 (or the pseudogene TRBV3-2) and TRBJ1-2, with D uncertain. The CDR3 runs to 12 residues. Germline-derived CDR1 and CDR2 are LGHDT and YNNKEL (reference sequence). V gave up 3 bases and J gave up 5 bases, with 7 bases separating them. This chain's CDR3 is CASSQGEYGYTF. The CDR3 DNA follows: TGTGCCAGCAGCCAGGGAGAGTATGGCTACACCTTC.

The genes are TRBV5-1 and TRBJ2-7; 9 bases align to TRBD1. The CDR3 covers 14 residues. Germline loops: CDR1 SGHRS, CDR2 YFSETQ. Germline trimming cut 6 bases from V and 3 bases from J; bases unmatched to any gene: 7. The CDR3 nucleotides read TGCGCCAGCACGTCCGGGACAGGGCTCTACGAGCAGTACTTC. It translates to CASTSGTGLYEQYF.

The rearrangement joins TRBV12-3 or TRBV12-4 to TRBJ1-5; the match to TRBD1 covers 8 bases. The junction had 5 bases not matched to a gene; V was cut back by 7 bases and J by 6 bases. CDR3 length: 13 amino acids. The CDR3 DNA is TGTGCCAGCAACCGACAGGGGAGTCAGCCCCAGCATTTT. It is translated as CASNRQGSQPQHF.

The gene calls are TRBV18 and TRBJ2-7; 10 nucleotides line up with TRBD1. After removal of 3 bases from V and 3 bases from J, the junction contained 8 bases not matched to a gene. Germline lookup yields CDR1 KGHSH and CDR2 LQKENI. CDR3 length: 16 residues. CDR3 sequence: CASSPSTGGPDYEQYF. CDR3 nucleotides: TGTGCCAGCTCACCTTCGACAGGGGGCCCTGACTACGAGCAGTACTTC. Complete variable domain (other parts from reference TRBV18 and TRBJ2-7): NAGVMQNPRHLVRRRGQEARLRCSPMKGHSHVYWYRQLPEEGLKFMVYLQKENIIDESGMPKERFSAEFPKEGPSILRIQQVVRGDSAAYFCASSPSTGGPDYEQYFGPGTRLTVT.

The chain carries TRBV18 and TRBJ1-2, with D possibly matching TRBD1 (5 bases). Per germline, CDR1 KGHSH and CDR2 LQKENI. The CDR3 is made up of 18 amino acids. The germline V and J ends were trimmed by 5 bases and 4 bases, with 26 bases remaining between them. Here the CDR3 reads CASSSKPPFDSTFYGYTF. For the CDR3, the DNA is TGTGCCAGCTCATCCAAACCGCCTTTCGACAGCACCTTCTATGGCTACACCTTC.

The genes are TRBV18 and TRBJ1-5; no reliable D call. The CDR3 is 15 residues long. Trimming shortened V by 2 bases and J by 0 bases, and 8 bases separated the two germline ends. The germline CDR1 and CDR2 sequences are KGHSH and LQKENI. The CDR3 nucleotides are TGTGCCAGCTCACCAGAGGCATATAGCAATCAGCCCCAGCATTTT. Translated: CASSPEAYSNQPQHF.